One and the same sample provided the 32 T cell receptor beta chains below, sequenced in a study of CD8+CD57+ T cells in acquired aplastic anemia. CDR3 and TCR beta VDJ profiling relied on genomic DNA as the template. TCRdb independently ran MiXCR on the reads; one entry per CDR3 protein. The sample has 150,000 to 180,000 distinct CDR3 sequences; approximately 52% are singletons. Previously, flow cytometry had revealed CD8+CD57+ cell expansion in the patients chosen for sequencing. Sequences were obtained from sorted CD4+, CD8+, or CD8+CD57+ T cells (not recorded which) from PBMCs. These receptors all come from a human donor with aplastic anemia.

This clonotype was found many times. CDR3 in DNA: TGCGCCAGCAGCTTGGGCAGCTTCTACGAGCAGTACTTC. It codes for CASSLGSFYEQYF. The chain couples TRBV5-1 to TRBJ2-7; D is ambiguous. Germline V gene lookup returns CDR1 SGHRS and CDR2 YFSETQ. The CDR3 length is 13 residues. Trimming took 0 bases from V and 3 from J, leaving 7 bases between them.

The J gene is TRBJ2-2, the V gene TRBV14; D gene unclear. CDR3 length equals 15 residues. Germline V CDR1 and CDR2: SGHDN, FVKESK. The V end lost 4 bases, the J end lost 5 bases, and 14 bases lay between the germline ends. DNA for the CDR3: TGTGCCAGCAGCCTCAGCCTTAAGTTTACCGGGGAGCTGTTTTTT. Its translation is CASSLSLKFTGELFF.

This rearrangement joins TRBV7-9 to TRBJ2-2; possible D gene TRBD1, 5 bases. Germline CDR1 and CDR2: SEHNR and FQNEAQ (reference sequence). The germline V and J ends were trimmed by 6 bases and 7 bases, with 12 bases remaining between them. CDR3 length equals 13 residues. Written as DNA, the CDR3 is TGTGCCAGCAGTTACAGGTCTAGCGGGGAGCTGTTTTTT. Its translation is CASSYRSSGELFF.

This chain uses TRBV9 with TRBJ2-7; D ambiguous. The DNA end is a closer match to TRBJ2-1, so the J assignment may be wrong. The CDR3 covers 12 residues. The germline V gene has CDR1 SGDLS and CDR2 YYNGEE. This chain's CDR3 is CASSVSLREQFF. DNA of the CDR3: TGTGCCAGCAGCGTCTCCTTACGTGAGCAGTTCTTC.

The chain joins TRBV5-4 to TRBJ1-2; perhaps TRBD1 as D (5 bases). CDR3 length: 13 residues. Germline V gives CDR1 SGHNT, CDR2 YYREEE (reference sequence). V gave up 1 base and J gave up 4 bases, with 8 bases separating them. CDR3 bases: TGTGCCAGCAGCTTGCAGGGTACCTATGGCTACACCTTC. Its protein product is CASSLQGTYGYTF.

The V gene is TRBV4-1, the J gene TRBJ2-7; D is unclear. CDR3 length: 14 residues. Germline CDR1 and CDR2: MGHRA and YSYEKL. The germline V and J ends were trimmed by 6 bases and 0 bases, with 12 bases remaining between them. The CDR3 nucleotides read TGCGCCAGCAGTCCCGGACCTGCCTCCTACGAGCAGTACGTC. This gives the protein CASSPGPASYEQYV.

The V call is TRBV20-1, the J call TRBJ2-7, with 8 positions matching TRBD1. Unmatched junction bases numbered 10, after V lost 5 bases and J lost 4 bases. Germline assignment: CDR1 DFQATT and CDR2 SNEGSKA (reference sequence). The CDR3 runs to 14 residues. The CDR3 sequence is CSAASGGTGYEQYF. The CDR3 nucleotides are TGCAGTGCTGCCTCAGGGGGCACGGGGTACGAGCAGTACTTC.

The genes are TRBV10-3 and TRBJ2-7; a possible D gene is TRBD2 (5 bases). The CDR3 has 16 amino acids. V lost 2 bases and J lost 5, with 19 bases in between. Germline CDR1 is ENHRY and CDR2 is SYGVKD. CDR3 protein: CAISEPLIEGQDEQYF. For the CDR3, the DNA is TGTGCCATCAGTGAGCCCCTAATCGAGGGTCAGGACGAGCAGTACTTC.

The chain joins TRBV2 to TRBJ2-2, with D unclear. The CDR3 runs to 16 residues. Germline-derived CDR1 and CDR2 are SNHLY and FYNNEI. Trimming removed 1 base from V and 2 bases from J, with 11 bases in between. The CDR3 region is CASSEGGQLNTGELFF. The CDR3 DNA follows: TGTGCCAGCAGTGAAGGCGGCCAACTTAACACCGGGGAGCTGTTTTTT.

A word on this clonotype: Relative to the germline gene, one junction end is altered; a read error may explain this. CDR3 in amino acids: CATLGGGKDTEAF. CDR3 bases: TGTGCCACACTTGGGGGGGGAAAGGACACTGAAGCTTTC. This rearrangement joins TRBV15 to TRBJ2-6; TRBD2 agrees at 7 bases. The CDR3 runs to 13 residues. Germline-derived CDR1 and CDR2 are LNHNV and YYDKDF (reference sequence).

This clonotype was observed many times. The chain combines TRBV5-1 with TRBJ2-5, with TRBD1 as a possible D gene (5 bases). The ends were cut back, 0 bases at V and 3 bases at J, with 12 bases in the middle. The CDR3 length is 15 residues. The germline gives CDR1 SGHRS, CDR2 YFSETQ. This CDR3 is CASSLESGLEETQYF. CDR3 nucleotides: TGCGCCAGCAGCTTGGAATCAGGGCTAGAAGAGACCCAGTACTTC.

In its sample, this clonotype was seen a few times. The chain carries TRBV2 and TRBJ1-3; 7 bases agree with TRBD1. Germline CDR1 is SNHLY and CDR2 is FYNNEI. After removal of 6 bases from V and 4 bases from J, the junction contained 9 bases not matched to a gene. The CDR3 has 15 amino acids. CDR3 sequence reads: CASSLRQGGGNTIYF. Here the CDR3 DNA reads TGTGCCAGCAGCCTAAGACAGGGTGGAGGAAACACCATATATTTT.

The chain has TRBV19 and TRBJ2-7; TRBD2 agrees at 10 bases. Germline trimming cut 5 bases from V and 0 bases from J; bases unmatched to any gene: 4. CDR1 and CDR2 (germline): LNHDA, SQIVND (reference sequence). The CDR3 is 15 residues long. The CDR3 sequence is CASSSRTSGSYEQYF. CDR3 sequence (DNA): TGTGCCAGTAGTTCACGGACTAGCGGCTCCTACGAGCAGTACTTC.

The genes are TRBV7-8 and TRBJ2-1; 11 positions match TRBD2. The CDR3 covers 15 residues. J gave up 4 bases and V 8 bases, and 7 bases lay outside the gene matches. Germline V gene sequence: CDR1 SGHVS, CDR2 FQNEAQ. The DNA for the CDR3 is TGTGCCAGCGGATTAGCGGGGGGGTGGTACAATGAGCAGTTCTTC. This codes for CASGLAGGWYNEQFF.

This clonotype was detected many times. The chain employs TRBV2 and TRBJ1-2; 7 nucleotides match TRBD1. Trimming removed 4 bases from V and 6 bases from J; junction bases left unmatched: 17. Per germline, CDR1 SNHLY and CDR2 FYNNEI. This CDR3 spans 17 amino acids. CDR3 in amino acids: CASSVRLLRGGADGYTF. Here the CDR3 DNA reads TGTGCCAGCAGTGTCCGCTTACTCCGAGGGGGCGCGGATGGCTACACCTTC.

A few counts support this clonotype. The V call is TRBV19, the J call TRBJ2-5; 8 bases align to TRBD1. The CDR3 consists of 13 residues. V trimming: 6 bases; J trimming: 5 bases; junction bases outside the gene matches: 5. The V gene's germline CDR1 is LNHDA and CDR2 SQIVND (reference sequence). Written as DNA, the CDR3 is TGTGCCAGTAGCAGACAGGGGTCGGAGACCCAGTACTTC. Protein product: CASSRQGSETQYF. The full variable domain, rest sourced from reference TRBV19 and TRBJ2-5, is DGGITQSPKYLFRKEGQNVTLSCEQNLNHDAMYWYRQDPGQGLRLIYYSQIVNDFQKGDIAEGYSVSREKKESFPLTVTSAQKNPTAFYLCASSRQGSETQYFGPGTRLLVL.

The V gene is TRBV9, the J gene TRBJ2-7; 14 bases fit TRBD2. The CDR3 has 15 residues. Looked up from germline, CDR1 is SGDLS and CDR2 is YYNGEE. The V and J ends lost 3 bases and 5 bases, in that order; junction bases with no gene match: 4. Written as DNA, the CDR3 is TGTGCCAGCAGCGCGGGACTAGCGGGAGCGGACGAGCAGTACTTC. It translates to CASSAGLAGADEQYF.

The rearrangement joins TRBV15 to TRBJ1-6, with D unresolved. Germline CDR1 and CDR2: LNHNV and YYDKDF (reference sequence). The germline V and J ends were trimmed by 8 bases and 7 bases, with 6 bases remaining between them. This CDR3 region has 11 residues. The CDR3 nucleotides read TGTGCCACCGGCCAAAATTCACCCCTCCACTTT. Residues: CATGQNSPLHF.

This clonotype has more than one count but fewer than ten. The J gene is TRBJ2-2, the V gene TRBV11-2, with D perhaps assigned TRBD1 or TRBD2 (5 bases each). The length of the CDR3 is 14 residues. The ends were cut back, 5 bases at V and 6 bases at J, with 13 bases in the middle. The germline V gene has CDR1 SGHAT and CDR2 FQNNGV. The CDR3 loop is CASSPWWDPGELFF. As DNA, the CDR3 is TGTGCCAGCAGCCCATGGTGGGACCCCGGGGAGCTGTTTTTT. Full variable domain (missing parts from reference TRBV11-2 and TRBJ2-2): EAGVAQSPRYKIIEKRQSVAFWCNPISGHATLYWYQQILGQGPKLLIQFQNNGVVDDSQLPKDRFSAERLKGVDSTLKIQPAKLEDSAVYLCASSPWWDPGELFFGEGSRLTVL.

This clonotype was seen only once. The chain couples TRBV13 to TRBJ1-2; TRBD1 matches at 12 bases. The CDR3 contains 16 residues. The V segment lost 5 bases and the J segment 5 bases; nucleotides outside the gene matches: 9. Germline V lookup: CDR1 PRHDT, CDR2 FYEKMQ (reference sequence). CDR3 DNA sequence: TGTGCCAGCAGCCCGACCGGGACAGGGGGCAGGTATGGCTACACCTTC. Protein: CASSPTGTGGRYGYTF.

The V gene is TRBV5-1, the J gene TRBJ1-1; D unclear. The CDR3 length is 16 residues. Trimming removed 0 bases from V and 0 bases from J, with 12 bases in between. Per germline, CDR1 SGHRS and CDR2 YFSETQ. The CDR3 here is CASSLVHSPMNTEAFF. In nucleotides, the CDR3 is TGCGCCAGCAGCTTGGTGCACTCTCCGATGAACACTGAAGCTTTCTTT.

In its sample, this clonotype was seen a few times. A read error may be the cause here, since a much bigger clone is one base away. The chain joins TRBV12-3 or TRBV12-4 to TRBJ2-1; a weak D match, TRBD1 (5 bases). The CDR3 sequence is 12 residues long. The CDR3 DNA sequence: TGTGCCAGCAGTGAAGGGGTATTCGAGCAGCTCTTC. Residues: CASSEGVFEQLF.

The gene calls are TRBV9 and TRBJ1-2, with TRBD1 matching 7 bases. V lost 4 bases, J lost 4 bases, and 7 bases stayed unmatched. Looked up from germline, CDR1 is SGDLS and CDR2 is YYNGEE. This CDR3 region has 14 residues. This chain's CDR3 is CASSPRQGSYGYTF. For the CDR3, the DNA is TGTGCCAGCAGCCCTCGACAGGGTAGCTATGGCTACACCTTC.

This clonotype came up many times. The chain recombines TRBV11-2 with TRBJ1-1, with 8 nucleotides matching TRBD1. CDR1 is SGHAT and CDR2 is FQNNGV in the germline V gene. The CDR3 sequence is 15 residues long. V was clipped by 5 bases and J by 1 base; unmatched bases: 6. The CDR3 DNA reads TGTGCCAGCAGCGAGGACAGGGAAGGGAACACTGAAGCTTTCTTT. This translates into CASSEDREGNTEAFF.

The chain couples TRBV20-1 to TRBJ2-3, with a weak D call TRBD1 (6 bases). V was trimmed by 3 bases and J by 6 bases, leaving 16 bases between them. The CDR3 consists of 14 residues. The V gene's germline CDR1 is DFQATT and CDR2 SNEGSKA (reference sequence). CDR3 protein: CSASRDTLSDTQYF. The DNA for the CDR3 is TGCAGTGCTAGCCGGGACACGTTATCGGATACGCAGTATTTT.

Points on this clonotype: One end of the junction is discordant with germline, which a read error may explain. The chain joins TRBV2 to TRBJ2-2; the D gene is possibly TRBD2 (5 bases). Germline values: CDR1 SNHLY, CDR2 FYNNEI. CDR3 size: 13 residues. CDR3 in amino acids: CASSPIGSGKLFF. The DNA of the CDR3 is TGTGCTAGCAGTCCCATTGGTTCCGGGAAGCTGTTTTTT.

This chain connects TRBV7-2 to TRBJ1-6; 8 nucleotides align to TRBD1. V was pared by 5 bases and J by 10 bases, with 7 bases of the junction left unmatched. CDR1 and CDR2 (germline): SGHTA, FQGNSA. This CDR3 comprises 14 residues. CDR3 sequence reads: CASSLGQGHSPLHF. CDR3 in DNA: TGTGCCAGCAGCCTCGGACAGGGACACTCACCCCTCCACTTT.

The chain uses TRBV28 and TRBJ2-7; TRBD1 agrees at 9 bases. The CDR3 is 13 amino acids. CDR1 is MDHEN, CDR2 SYDVKM, per germline. The V gene end was trimmed by 5 bases and the J gene end by 3 bases; junction bases not matched to a gene: 2. The CDR3 here is CASSVTGGYEQYF. In DNA form, the CDR3 reads TGTGCCAGCAGTGTGACAGGGGGCTACGAGCAGTACTTC.

This clonotype was seen ten or more times. This chain joins TRBV7-9 and TRBJ1-1; D call uncertain. V lost 3 bases and J 0 bases, leaving 11 bases between the germline ends. The CDR3 is made up of 15 amino acids. The germline V gene has CDR1 SEHNR and CDR2 FQNEAQ (reference sequence). The CDR3: CASSLAGFMNTEAFF. The CDR3 coding sequence is TGTGCCAGCAGCTTGGCTGGTTTCATGAACACTGAAGCTTTCTTT.

The rearrangement joins TRBV6-2 or TRBV6-3 to TRBJ1-2; possibly TRBD1 for D (5 bases). Germline CDR1 is MNHEY and CDR2 is SVGEGT. Trimming took 5 bases from V and 6 from J, leaving 19 bases between them. CDR3 length: 15 amino acids. CDR3 amino acids: CASSDRDGEPNGYTF. The CDR3 nucleotides are TGTGCCAGCAGTGACCGGGACGGGGAGCCAAATGGCTACACCTTC.

This clonotype was counted many times. The chain uses TRBV7-8 and TRBJ1-2, with 8 bases matching TRBD1. Trimming at V came to 4 bases and at J to 3 bases, leaving 4 bases not matched to a gene. CDR1 SGHVS and CDR2 FQNEAQ come from the germline V gene. The CDR3 is made up of 14 amino acids. The CDR3 sequence: CASSYGQGDYGYTF. CDR3 nucleotide sequence: TGTGCCAGCAGCTACGGACAGGGAGACTATGGCTACACCTTC.

This rearrangement joins TRBV2 to TRBJ2-7; a possible D gene is TRBD1 (7 bases). Trimming cost V 6 bases and J 5 bases, with 11 bases left between them. Germline CDR1 is SNHLY and CDR2 is FYNNEI. The CDR3 is 12 amino acids. The CDR3 DNA reads as TGTGCCAGCAGCGACAGGGAGGACGAGCAGTACTTC. Translating gives CASSDREDEQYF.